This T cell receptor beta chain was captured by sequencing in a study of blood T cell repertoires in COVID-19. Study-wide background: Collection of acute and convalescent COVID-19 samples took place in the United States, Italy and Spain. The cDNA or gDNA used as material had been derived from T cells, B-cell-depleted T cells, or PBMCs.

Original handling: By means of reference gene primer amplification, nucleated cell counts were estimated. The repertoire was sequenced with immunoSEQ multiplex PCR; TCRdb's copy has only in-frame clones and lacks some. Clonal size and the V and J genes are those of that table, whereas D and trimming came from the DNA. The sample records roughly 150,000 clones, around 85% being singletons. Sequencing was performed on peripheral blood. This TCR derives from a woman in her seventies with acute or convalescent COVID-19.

CDR3 region: CASSKRTGSGNTIYF. The CDR3 bases are TGTGCCAGCAGCAAGCGGACAGGGTCCGGAAACACCATATATTTT. The V call is TRBV9, the J call TRBJ1-3; TRBD1 aligns across 8 bases. Germline V CDR1 and CDR2: SGDLS, YYNGEE. V gave up 4 bases and J gave up 4 bases; unmatched junction bases: 7. This CDR3 region has 15 residues.